Following are 24 T cell receptor beta chains from one sample sequenced in a study of cytomegalovirus exposure and HLA in healthy donors. PCR was performed using 60 Vbeta and 13 Jbeta primers. The method was immunoSEQ multiplex PCR; TCRdb's version includes in-frame clones alone and lacks a portion of them. The sample table sets out approximately 130,000 clones. Material for sequencing was PBMCs. These TCRs come from a woman aged 60-70 years in good health and CMV-seronegative.

The chain couples TRBV4-1 to TRBJ2-1, with 8 bases aligning to TRBD1. CDR1 is MGHRA and CDR2 is YSYEKL in the germline V gene. Trimming cost V 0 bases and J 5 bases; bases outside gene matches: 15. This CDR3 is 19 amino acids long. The DNA for the CDR3 is TGCGCCAGCAGCCAAGAAACAGGGGGGCACATAACTAGCCACAATGAGCAGTTCTTC. Its protein product is CASSQETGGHITSHNEQFF.

The chain employs TRBV5-1 and TRBJ1-2; maybe TRBD1 (5 bases). The CDR3 runs to 15 residues. Trimming left V 3 bases short and J 4 bases short, with 16 bases between. In germline, CDR1 is SGHRS, CDR2 YFSETQ. CDR3 residues: CASSSNTLGGYGYTF. Here the CDR3 DNA reads TGCGCCAGCAGCTCGAACACCCTCGGGGGCTATGGCTACACCTTC.

The gene calls are TRBV5-1 and TRBJ2-3; 15 bases map to TRBD2. Germline lookup yields CDR1 SGHRS and CDR2 YFSETQ. The ends lost 3 bases at V and 0 bases at J; junction bases unmatched: 5. CDR3 size: 18 residues. This chain's CDR3 is CASSSGTSGGTSTDTQYF. The DNA for the CDR3 is TGCGCCAGCAGCTCGGGGACTAGCGGGGGGACTAGCACAGATACGCAGTATTTT. Using reference TRBV5-1 and TRBJ2-3 for the parts outside the CDR3, the full variable domain is KAGVTQTPRYLIKTRGQQVTLSCSPISGHRSVSWYQQTPGQGLQFLFEYFSETQRNKGNFPGRFSGRQFSNSRSEMNVSTLELGDSALYLCASSSGTSGGTSTDTQYFGPGTRLTVL.

The V gene is TRBV29-1, the J gene TRBJ2-7; 11 positions agree with TRBD1. This CDR3 region has 12 residues. The V segment lost 4 bases and the J segment 5 bases; nucleotides outside the gene matches: 1. Per germline, CDR1 SQVTM and CDR2 ANQGSEA. The CDR3 region has the DNA TGCAGCGTTGGGGGACAGGGGGACGAGCAGTACTTC. Its protein is CSVGGQGDEQYF.

V gene TRBV13 combines with J gene TRBJ2-6; 13 bases fit TRBD2. Germline loops: CDR1 PRHDT, CDR2 FYEKMQ (reference sequence). The J segment lost 5 bases and the V segment lost 1 base, leaving 8 bases of the junction unmatched. The CDR3 runs 19 residues. The DNA for the CDR3 is TGTGCCAGCAGCTTAGCCCCCGGACTAGCGGGAGAGTGGGCCAACGTCCTGACTTTC. This gives the protein CASSLAPGLAGEWANVLTF.

The rearrangement joins TRBV6-6 to TRBJ2-7; 8 bases map to TRBD1. Germline CDR1 is MNHNY and CDR2 is SVGAGI (reference sequence). The length of the CDR3 is 15 residues. J gave up 6 bases and V 7 bases, and 14 bases lay outside the gene matches. This CDR3 reads CASTPPTGQGVEQYF. The CDR3 DNA reads TGTGCCAGCACACCCCCAACTGGACAGGGAGTCGAGCAGTACTTC.

This chain joins TRBV2 and TRBJ1-5, with D possibly being TRBD1 (5 bases). The CDR3 is 16 residues long. Trimming removed 3 bases from V and 0 bases from J, with 12 bases in between. Germline values: CDR1 SNHLY, CDR2 FYNNEI. Here the CDR3 reads CASSDGASPSNQPQHF. CDR3 in DNA: TGTGCCAGCAGTGATGGGGCATCTCCTAGCAATCAGCCCCAGCATTTT.

The CDR3 is CASSFPSGMNTEAFF. The DNA for the CDR3 is TGTGCCAGCAGTTTTCCGTCAGGAATGAACACTGAAGCTTTCTTT. J is TRBJ1-1 and V is TRBV28, with D hard to call. V lost 3 bases and J lost 0, with 11 bases in between. The germline gives CDR1 MDHEN, CDR2 SYDVKM. This CDR3 is 15 amino acids long.

The chain joins TRBV4-1 to TRBJ2-7; maybe TRBD2 (5 bases). The CDR3 contains 15 residues. Germline CDR1 reads MGHRA; CDR2 reads YSYEKL. V dropped 6 bases and J dropped 1 base, with 16 bases sitting between them. The CDR3 coding sequence is TGCGCCAGCAGTCCTACCGGGATTGGTTCCTACGAGCAGTACTTC. Encoded protein: CASSPTGIGSYEQYF.

The chain links TRBV2 to TRBJ2-7; unclear D gene. The V end was cut by 4 bases, the J end by 5 bases, with 12 bases between. In germline, CDR1 is SNHLY, CDR2 FYNNEI. This CDR3 contains 13 residues. CDR3 sequence: CASSVHLFDEQYF. CDR3 coding DNA: TGTGCCAGCAGTGTACACCTGTTCGACGAGCAGTACTTC. Combining the CDR3 with reference TRBV2 and TRBJ2-7 gives the whole variable domain EPEVTQTPSHQVTQMGQEVILRCVPISNHLYFYWYRQILGQKVEFLVSFYNNEISEKSEIFDDQFSVERPDGSNFTLKIRSTKLEDSAMYFCASSVHLFDEQYFGPGTRLTVT.

The chain is built from TRBV10-3 and TRBJ2-1; D might be TRBD2 (6 bases). The V and J ends lost 0 bases and 6 bases respectively, with 9 bases between them. Germline V CDR1 and CDR2: ENHRY, SYGVKD. The CDR3 spans 14 residues. The CDR3 DNA follows: TGTGCCATCAGTGAGTCGACTAGTAGCAATGAGCAGTTCTTC. Translated, it gives CAISESTSSNEQFF.

The V and J genes are TRBV6-1 and TRBJ2-7; 10 positions match TRBD1. The CDR3 is made up of 15 amino acids. Losses at the gene ends were 11 bases for V and 1 base for J; bases not matched to a gene: 11. CDR1 is MNHNS, CDR2 SASEGT, per germline. CDR3 residues: CAVQDRGLISYEQYF. As DNA, the CDR3 is TGTGCCGTCCAAGACAGGGGGCTAATTTCCTACGAGCAGTACTTC.

This chain joins TRBV27 and TRBJ2-4, with D possibly matching TRBD1 (5 bases). Germline-derived CDR1 and CDR2 are MNHEY and SMNVEV (reference sequence). Deletions cut 5 bases from V and 0 bases from J, with 11 bases between. The CDR3 sequence is 15 residues long. The CDR3 DNA sequence: TGTGCCAGCAGTCCAGGGCCGATAGCCAAAAACATTCAGTACTTC. This sequence encodes CASSPGPIAKNIQYF.

The J gene is TRBJ2-7, the V gene TRBV19; tentatively, D is TRBD2 (5 bases). Trimming removed 6 bases at V and 2 bases at J, with 8 bases between. Germline CDR1 and CDR2: LNHDA and SQIVND (reference sequence). This CDR3 is built from 12 residues. In DNA form, the CDR3 reads TGTGCCAGTAGCAAGAGGGCCTACGAGCAGTACTTC. Amino acid sequence: CASSKRAYEQYF.

This chain uses TRBV4-1 with TRBJ2-4; 8 bases fit TRBD2. The CDR3 totals 17 residues. CDR1 is MGHRA, CDR2 YSYEKL, per germline. V trimming: 4 bases; J trimming: 9 bases; junction bases outside the gene matches: 17. The DNA for the CDR3 is TGCGCCAGCAGCCCACCCCCCCTTGCGGGGGGCTCAGGCATTCAGTACTTC. Protein: CASSPPPLAGGSGIQYF.

The chain links TRBV6-5 to TRBJ1-1; TRBD1 agrees at 8 bases. The CDR3 length is 15 residues. Germline V CDR1 and CDR2: MNHEY, SVGAGI. Trimming at V came to 0 bases and at J to 3 bases, leaving 3 bases not matched to a gene. This CDR3 reads CASSYSDRADTEAFF. The CDR3 DNA is TGTGCCAGCAGTTACTCGGACAGGGCAGACACTGAAGCTTTCTTT.

V gene TRBV9 combines with J gene TRBJ2-1; 13 nucleotides align to TRBD2. This CDR3 region has 18 residues. J lost 4 bases, V lost 4 bases, and 11 bases had no gene match. CDR1 and CDR2 (germline): SGDLS, YYNGEE. The CDR3 sequence: CASSHAPGTSGIYNEQFF. DNA for the CDR3: TGTGCCAGCAGCCATGCCCCCGGGACTAGCGGGATTTACAATGAGCAGTTCTTC.

The V gene is TRBV10-3, the J gene TRBJ1-2; the match to TRBD1 covers 10 bases. The V and J ends lost 4 bases and 8 bases, in that order; junction bases with no gene match: 16. Looked up from germline, CDR1 is ENHRY and CDR2 is SYGVKD. CDR3 length: 17 amino acids. As DNA, the CDR3 is TGTGCCATCAGTGGCACGGGACAGGGGTCATCTACGAGCGGCTACACCTTC. The encoded protein is CAISGTGQGSSTSGYTF.

The chain uses TRBV5-1 and TRBJ2-2; 7 bases align to TRBD1. Losses at the gene ends were 4 bases for V and 6 bases for J; bases not matched to a gene: 6. In germline, CDR1 is SGHRS, CDR2 YFSETQ. The CDR3 has 14 residues. The CDR3 loop reads CASSLDRVAGELFF. The CDR3 DNA reads TGCGCCAGCAGCCTAGACAGGGTTGCCGGGGAGCTGTTTTTT.

This chain links TRBV29-1 with TRBJ2-7, with D possibly matching TRBD2 (5 bases). CDR3 length: 13 residues. The ends were cut back, 0 bases at V and 4 bases at J, with 10 bases in the middle. CDR1 SQVTM and CDR2 ANQGSEA come from the germline V gene. The CDR3 DNA is TGCAGCGTTGAAGACGGGGTCAAATACGAGCAGTACTTC. It encodes CSVEDGVKYEQYF.

This sequence joins TRBV18 and TRBJ1-1; maybe TRBD1 (5 bases). This CDR3 has 15 amino acids. Trimming removed 2 bases at V and 1 base at J, with 11 bases between. Germline V gene sequence: CDR1 KGHSH, CDR2 LQKENI. The CDR3 DNA follows: TGTGCCAGCTCACCATCTGGGGGGGGGAACACTGAAGCTTTCTTT. This encodes CASSPSGGGNTEAFF.

The rearrangement links TRBV10-3 to TRBJ2-1, with D maybe TRBD1 (6 bases). This CDR3 has 16 amino acids. The germline V and J ends were trimmed by 0 bases and 3 bases, with 12 bases remaining between them. CDR1 and CDR2 (germline): ENHRY, SYGVKD. The CDR3 here is CAISESLQGDYNEQFF. CDR3 nucleotide sequence: TGTGCCATCAGTGAGTCTTTACAGGGAGACTACAATGAGCAGTTCTTC.

The chain joins TRBV13 to TRBJ2-7; D is ambiguous. The V end lost 5 bases, the J end lost 0 bases, and 8 bases lay between the germline ends. Germline V lookup: CDR1 PRHDT, CDR2 FYEKMQ (reference sequence). The CDR3 extends over 13 amino acids. CDR3 nucleotide sequence: TGTGCCAGCAGCCCCCCCTTCTCCTACGAGCAGTACTTC. As protein: CASSPPFSYEQYF.

The chain links TRBV19 to TRBJ1-2; TRBD1 might be the D (5 bases). Germline assignment: CDR1 LNHDA and CDR2 SQIVND (reference sequence). The V and J ends lost 1 base and 0 bases respectively, with 9 bases between them. The CDR3 sequence is 15 residues long. CDR3 sequence (DNA): TGTGCCAGTAGTATAGTTAGGACAACTAACTATGGCTACACCTTC. Its protein is CASSIVRTTNYGYTF.